The rows below give T cell receptor beta chains drawn from one sample of a study of blood T cells in healthy people across ages. TCRdb re-called the 5' RACE reads through MiXCR, storing one row per CDR3 protein. The table records over 1.5 million distinct CDR3 sequences, 40% to 55% of them present only once. Material for sequencing was blood. Source of these receptors: a woman between 35 and 50 years old in good health. The CDR3 runs from the conserved cysteine through the conserved F or W. Fields, in order: clone size, V gene, J gene, D gene, CDR3 DNA, CDR3 protein. The D gene is left open where the match is weak. The listing skips clone size in some rows; elsewhere it reads once, few, many or a size class.

NA,TRBV6-2/TRBV6-3,TRBJ1-5,NA,TGTGCCAGCACCGGGGGAAACGAGAATCAGCCCCAGCATTTT,CASTGGNENQPQHF
NA,TRBV4-1,TRBJ1-1,NA,TGCGCCAGCAGCCCCTCGTGGGGGAACACTGAAGCTTTCTTT,CASSPSWGNTEAFF
NA,TRBV5-5,TRBJ1-1,NA,TGTGCCAGCAGCTTGTACTGGGTCACTGAAGCTTTCTTT,CASSLYWVTEAFF
once,TRBV9,TRBJ2-1,NA,TGTGCCAGCAGCGTCAGGCCAGGGGGAGGCAATGAGCAGTTCTTC,CASSVRPGGGNEQFF
NA,TRBV20-1,TRBJ2-1,NA,TGCAGTGCGCTCGGCGGGGTATCTGATTTCTACAATGAGCAGTTCTTC,CSALGGVSDFYNEQFF
few,TRBV4-1,TRBJ2-1,NA,TGCGCCAGCAGCCAACAGGGTCTTGAGCAGTTCTTC,CASSQQGLEQFF
NA,TRBV18,TRBJ1-2,TRBD1,TGTGCCAGCTCACCACTGAACTTGGGACAGGTCAACTATGGCTACACCTTC,CASSPLNLGQVNYGYTF
NA,TRBV4-1,TRBJ2-7,TRBD2,TGCGCCAGCAGCCAAGACGCGGGAGGGCCCAAGCAGTACTTC,CASSQDAGGPKQYF
few,TRBV15,TRBJ2-7,NA,TGTGCCACCAGCAGAGAAGGGACTCGTCGCTACGAGCAGTACTTC,CATSREGTRRYEQYF
NA,TRBV20-1,TRBJ1-2,NA,TGCAGTGCTAGAGAAAAGGGGTTGGGGGGCTACACCTTC,CSAREKGLGGYTF
few,TRBV7-2,TRBJ2-7,TRBD1,TGTGCCAGCAGCACCTGGACAGGCTACGAGCAGTACTTC,CASSTWTGYEQYF
NA,TRBV6-2/TRBV6-3,TRBJ2-1,TRBD2,TGTGCCAGCAGTCCCTCGGCGGGGGGGCCGGGTGAGCAGTTCTTC,CASSPSAGGPGEQFF
NA,TRBV11-2,TRBJ2-5,TRBD1,TGTGCCAGCAGCTTAGCGCAGGGGGCGGCATCCCAAGAGACCCAGTACTTC,CASSLAQGAASQETQYF
NA,TRBV29-1,TRBJ2-5,NA,TGCAGCGTTGAAGATCCGGGACTCCAAGAGACCCAGTACTTC,CSVEDPGLQETQYF
NA,TRBV6-2/TRBV6-3,TRBJ2-4,NA,TGTGCCAGCAAATCCAAAAACATTCAGTACTTC,CASKSKNIQYF
NA,TRBV29-1,TRBJ2-1,NA,TGCAGCGTACGCAGGACAACCTACAATGAGCAGTTCTTC,CSVRRTTYNEQFF
NA,TRBV5-1,TRBJ2-7,TRBD1,TGCGCCAGCAGCTTCGCCGGGACAGGGATCGACGAGCAGTACTTC,CASSFAGTGIDEQYF
NA,TRBV14,TRBJ2-7,TRBD1,TGTGCCTCTCGCCGGGACAGGGTAGGCGAGCAGTACTTC,CASRRDRVGEQYF
few,TRBV15,TRBJ2-5,TRBD2,TGTGCCACCAGCAGAGGAACTAGCGCGACGGAGACCCAGTACTTC,CATSRGTSATETQYF
NA,TRBV3-1,TRBJ2-3,NA,TGTGCCAGCAGCCAACGACTAGGTAGGGGGGTCGGTACGCAGTATTTT,CASSQRLGRGVGTQYF
NA,TRBV29-1,TRBJ2-7,NA,TGCAGCGTTGCTGAGGGGGCCTACGAGCAGTACTTC,CSVAEGAYEQYF
NA,TRBV2,TRBJ1-1,TRBD1,TGTGCCAGCAGTGAAGGAACAGGGGGCTGGACTGAAGCTTTCTTT,CASSEGTGGWTEAFF
NA,TRBV7-9,TRBJ2-1,NA,TGTGCCAGCAGCTTAAGGTCTGCCCCGTTCTTC,CASSLRSAPFF
NA,TRBV7-2,TRBJ2-5,NA,TGTGCCAGCAGCCCCAAAACGGGCCGTCCGTTGGGGACCCAGTACTTC,CASSPKTGRPLGTQYF
NA,TRBV7-2,TRBJ1-2,NA,TGTGCCAGCAGCTCGGACTTGAGCTATGGCTACACCTTC,CASSSDLSYGYTF
NA,TRBV25-1,TRBJ1-2,NA,TGTGCCAGCAGTGGGGGAGGAGACCAGGCCCTATATGGCTACACCTTC,CASSGGGDQALYGYTF
few,TRBV7-2,TRBJ2-3,TRBD2,TGTGCCAGCAGCTTAGTACGGGCCTTAGCGGGGGTCACAGATACGCAGTATTTT,CASSLVRALAGVTDTQYF
NA,TRBV20-1,TRBJ1-2,NA,TGCAGTGCTAGAGAATCCACGGGGGGATACTATGGCTACACCTTC,CSARESTGGYYGYTF
NA,TRBV12-3/TRBV12-4,TRBJ1-4,NA,TGTGCCAGCACCTTAGGCTTGGAACTGTTTTTT,CASTLGLELFF
once,TRBV6-6,TRBJ2-7,TRBD1,TGTGCCAGCGGTTCTGGACAGGGATCCTACGAGCAGTACTTC,CASGSGQGSYEQYF
NA,TRBV20-1,TRBJ2-5,TRBD2,TGCAGTGCTGTTCCGGGACTAGCGGGAGAGACCCAGTACTTC,CSAVPGLAGETQYF
NA,TRBV4-3,TRBJ1-1,TRBD1,TGCGCCAGCAGCCCCCAACAGGGGTTCGCTGAAGCTTTCTTT,CASSPQQGFAEAFF
many,TRBV7-8,TRBJ2-5,TRBD2,TGTGCCACCAGGACTAGCGCAGAGACCCAGTACTTC,CATRTSAETQYF
NA,TRBV15,TRBJ2-3,NA,TGTGCCACCAGCAGAGAAGGCAGGGTCACAGATACGCAGTATTTT,CATSREGRVTDTQYF
NA,TRBV2,TRBJ2-5,TRBD2,TGTGCCAGCAGTGAAGCACTACTAGCGGGGGGCGCTGAGACCCAGTACTTC,CASSEALLAGGAETQYF
NA,TRBV5-1,TRBJ1-4,NA,TGCGCCAGCAGCTTGGCGAATGGGGCGATAAATGAAAAACTGTTTTTT,CASSLANGAINEKLFF
NA,TRBV28,TRBJ2-7,NA,TGTGCCAGCAGTTTATGGTCTAGGGTCTACGAGCAGTACTTC,CASSLWSRVYEQYF
few,TRBV15,TRBJ2-3,NA,TGTGCCACCAGCAGATTACCCGGGACTGCCGGGGAGAGGGGGGATACGCAGTATTTT,CATSRLPGTAGERGDTQYF
NA,TRBV7-2,TRBJ2-3,TRBD1,TGTGCCAGCAGCTTAAGACAGGGGCGTCGGAAAGATACGCAGTATTTT,CASSLRQGRRKDTQYF
few,TRBV4-2,TRBJ2-5,TRBD1,TGTGCCAGCAGCCATCCCGAGACAGGGAAAGAGACCCAGTACTTC,CASSHPETGKETQYF
once,TRBV4-1,TRBJ1-1,NA,TGCGCCAGCAGCCCACCAGGGAGGGATGAAGCTTTCTTT,CASSPPGRDEAFF